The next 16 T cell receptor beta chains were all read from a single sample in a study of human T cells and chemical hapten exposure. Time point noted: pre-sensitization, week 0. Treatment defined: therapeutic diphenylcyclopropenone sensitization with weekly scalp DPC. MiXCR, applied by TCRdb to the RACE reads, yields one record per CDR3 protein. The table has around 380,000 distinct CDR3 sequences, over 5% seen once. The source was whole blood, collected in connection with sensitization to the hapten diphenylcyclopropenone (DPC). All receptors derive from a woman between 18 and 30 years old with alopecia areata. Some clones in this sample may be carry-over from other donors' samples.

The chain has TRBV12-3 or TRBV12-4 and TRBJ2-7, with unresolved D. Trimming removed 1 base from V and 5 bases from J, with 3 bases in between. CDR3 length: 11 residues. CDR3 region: CASSLGHEQYF. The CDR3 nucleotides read TGTGCCAGCAGTTTAGGGCACGAGCAGTACTTC.

CDR3 coding DNA: TGTGCCAGCAGCCCTGGACTAGCCTTCGATACGCAGTATTTT. Translating it yields CASSPGLAFDTQYF. The genes are TRBV7-6 and TRBJ2-3; 8 nucleotides agree with TRBD2. Germline CDR1 SGHVS, CDR2 FNYEAQ. There are 14 residues in the CDR3. V lost 5 bases and J lost 6; bases outside the gene matches: 7.

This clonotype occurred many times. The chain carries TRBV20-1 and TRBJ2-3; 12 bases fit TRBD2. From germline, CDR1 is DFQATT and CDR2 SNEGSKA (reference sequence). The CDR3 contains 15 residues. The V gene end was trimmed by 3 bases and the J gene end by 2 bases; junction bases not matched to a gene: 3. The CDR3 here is CSASRTSGDTDTQYF. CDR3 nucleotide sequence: TGCAGTGCTAGCCGGACTAGCGGGGACACAGATACGCAGTATTTT.

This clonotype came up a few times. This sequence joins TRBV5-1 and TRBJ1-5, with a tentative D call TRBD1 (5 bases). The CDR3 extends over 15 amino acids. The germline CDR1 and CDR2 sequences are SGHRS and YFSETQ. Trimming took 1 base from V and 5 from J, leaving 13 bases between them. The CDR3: CASSLSPRDDQPQHF. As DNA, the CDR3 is TGCGCCAGCAGCTTGTCTCCCAGGGACGATCAGCCCCAGCATTTT.

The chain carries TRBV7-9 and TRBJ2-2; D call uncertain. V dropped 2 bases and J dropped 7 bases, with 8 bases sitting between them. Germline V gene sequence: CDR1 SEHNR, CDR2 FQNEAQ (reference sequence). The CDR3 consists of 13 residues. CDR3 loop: CASSLWSNGELFF. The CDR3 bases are TGTGCCAGCAGCTTATGGTCCAACGGGGAGCTGTTTTTT.

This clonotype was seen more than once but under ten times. The CDR3: CASSFSAEVNYHNSPLHF. CDR3 nucleotides: TGTGCCAGCAGTTTCTCGGCTGAGGTGAATTACCATAATTCACCCCTCCACTTT. V is TRBV27 and J is TRBJ1-6; D not certain. Looked up from germline, CDR1 is MNHEY and CDR2 is SMNVEV (reference sequence). Trimming pared 3 bases from V and 5 bases from J, leaving 20 bases between. CDR3 length: 18 residues.

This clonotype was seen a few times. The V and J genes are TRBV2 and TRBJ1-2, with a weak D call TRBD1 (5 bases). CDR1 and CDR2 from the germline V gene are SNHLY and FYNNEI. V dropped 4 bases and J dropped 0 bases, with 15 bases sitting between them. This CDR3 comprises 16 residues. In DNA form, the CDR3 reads TGTGCCAGCAGTGGTCGGGACCGCATGACTAACTATGGCTACACCTTC. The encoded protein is CASSGRDRMTNYGYTF. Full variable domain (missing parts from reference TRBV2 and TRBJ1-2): EPEVTQTPSHQVTQMGQEVILRCVPISNHLYFYWYRQILGQKVEFLVSFYNNEISEKSEIFDDQFSVERPDGSNFTLKIRSTKLEDSAMYFCASSGRDRMTNYGYTFGSGTRLTVV.

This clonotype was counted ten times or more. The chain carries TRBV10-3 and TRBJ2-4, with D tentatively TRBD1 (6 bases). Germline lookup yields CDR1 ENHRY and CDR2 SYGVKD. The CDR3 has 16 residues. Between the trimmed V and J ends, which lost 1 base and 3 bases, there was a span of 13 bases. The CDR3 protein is CAISELGASGKNIQYF. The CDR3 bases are TGTGCCATCAGTGAGTTGGGGGCGAGTGGCAAAAACATTCAGTACTTC.

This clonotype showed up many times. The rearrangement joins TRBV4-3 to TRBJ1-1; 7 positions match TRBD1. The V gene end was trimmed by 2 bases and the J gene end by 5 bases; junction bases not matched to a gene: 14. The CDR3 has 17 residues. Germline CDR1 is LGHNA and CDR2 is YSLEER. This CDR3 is CASSQTIGYRGGTEAFF. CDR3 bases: TGCGCCAGCAGCCAAACAATCGGGTACAGGGGAGGTACTGAAGCTTTCTTT.

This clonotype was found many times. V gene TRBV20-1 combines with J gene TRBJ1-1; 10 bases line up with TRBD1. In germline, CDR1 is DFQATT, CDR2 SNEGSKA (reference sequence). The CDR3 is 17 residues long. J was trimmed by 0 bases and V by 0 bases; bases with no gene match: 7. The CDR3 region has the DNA TGCAGTGCTAGAGAGGGGACAGGGGTTACCATGAACACTGAAGCTTTCTTT. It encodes CSAREGTGVTMNTEAFF.

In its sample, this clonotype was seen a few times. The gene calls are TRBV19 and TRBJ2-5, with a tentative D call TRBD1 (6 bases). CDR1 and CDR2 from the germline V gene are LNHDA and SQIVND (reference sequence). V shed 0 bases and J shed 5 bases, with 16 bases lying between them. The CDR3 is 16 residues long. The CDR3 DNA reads TGTGCCAGTAGTATAGATGAGGGCGCAGGGGACGAGACCCAGTACTTC. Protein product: CASSIDEGAGDETQYF.

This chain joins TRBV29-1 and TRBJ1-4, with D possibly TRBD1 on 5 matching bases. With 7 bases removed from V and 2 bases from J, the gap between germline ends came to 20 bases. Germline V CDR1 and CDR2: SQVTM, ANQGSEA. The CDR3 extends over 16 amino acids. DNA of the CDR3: TGCAGCGCCGTCTTAGGACAAGCAAGCACTAATGAAAAACTGTTTTTT. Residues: CSAVLGQASTNEKLFF. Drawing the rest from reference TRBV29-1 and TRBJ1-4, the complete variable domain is SAVISQKPSRDICQRGTSLTIQCQVDSQVTMMFWYRQQPGQSLTLIATANQGSEATYESGFVIDKFPISRPNLTFSTLTVSNMSPEDSSIYLCSAVLGQASTNEKLFFGSGTQLSVL.

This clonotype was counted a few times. The CDR3 is CSARDLLAGVKAYNEQFF. In nucleotides, the CDR3 is TGCAGTGCTAGAGATTTACTAGCGGGTGTAAAAGCCTACAATGAGCAGTTCTTC. The V gene is TRBV20-1, the J gene TRBJ2-1; 9 bases map to TRBD2. V trimming: 0 bases; J trimming: 2 bases; junction bases outside the gene matches: 11. In germline, CDR1 is DFQATT, CDR2 SNEGSKA (reference sequence). This CDR3 is built from 18 residues.

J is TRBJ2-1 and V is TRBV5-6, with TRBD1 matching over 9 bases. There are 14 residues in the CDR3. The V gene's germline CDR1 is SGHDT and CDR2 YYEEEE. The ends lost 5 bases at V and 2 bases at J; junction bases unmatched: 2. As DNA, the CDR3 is TGTGCCAGCAGGACAGGGGGGACCTACAATGAGCAGTTCTTC. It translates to CASRTGGTYNEQFF.

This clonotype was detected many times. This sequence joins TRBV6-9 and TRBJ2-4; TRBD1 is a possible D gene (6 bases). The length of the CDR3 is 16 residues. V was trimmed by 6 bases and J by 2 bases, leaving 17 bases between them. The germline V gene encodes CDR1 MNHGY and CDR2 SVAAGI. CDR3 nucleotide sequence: TGTGCCAGCAGATCCCCTCCCACAGGGACCAAAAACATTCAGTACTTC. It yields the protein CASRSPPTGTKNIQYF.

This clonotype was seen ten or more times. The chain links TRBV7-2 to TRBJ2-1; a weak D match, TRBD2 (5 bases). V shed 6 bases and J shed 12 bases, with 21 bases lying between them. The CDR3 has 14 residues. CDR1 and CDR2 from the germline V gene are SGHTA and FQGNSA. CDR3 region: CASSQGNSRRGQFF. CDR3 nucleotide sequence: TGTGCCAGCAGTCAAGGTAATTCGCGACGGGGGCAGTTCTTC.